These T cell receptor beta chains were read from a single sample in a study of PD-1 blockade in mismatch repair-deficient tumors. The protocol was immunoSEQ multiplex PCR, while the TCRdb copy is restricted to in-frame clones and leaves out a portion. This sample yields approximately 51,000 clones, of which over 70% are seen a single time; roughly 8.1% belongs to the top ten. The sequenced sample was peripheral blood, obtained less than 21 weeks after starting pembrolizumab. The receptors stem from an adult with mismatch repair-deficient cancer. Both conserved end residues are part of each CDR3. The D gene is left open where the match is weak. Some rows have no size entry. The others give once, few or many, or a class for an expanded clone.

size: .
J: TRBJ2-2
V: TRBV5-1
D: .
DNA: TGCGCCAGCAGCTCGAACACCGGGGAGCTGTTTTTT
CDR3: CASSSNTGELFF

size: .
J: TRBJ2-5
V: TRBV4-1
D: .
DNA: TGCGCCAGCAGCCAAGATAGCGAGCAAGAGACCCAGTACTTC
CDR3: CASSQDSEQETQYF

size: few
J: TRBJ1-1
V: TRBV7-9
D: .
DNA: TGTGCCAGCAGCTTCCCCCGGGGACCGAACACTGAAGCTTTCTTT
CDR3: CASSFPRGPNTEAFF

size: .
J: TRBJ1-5
V: TRBV19
D: .
DNA: TGTGCCAGTAGTATCCCCCCGGGGTTAGACAATCAGCCCCAGCATTTT
CDR3: CASSIPPGLDNQPQHF

size: once
J: TRBJ2-1
V: TRBV4-2
D: .
DNA: TGTGCCAGCAGCCAGCAGCCAGACAGTTCCTACAATGAGCAGTTCTTC
CDR3: CASSQQPDSSYNEQFF

size: .
J: TRBJ2-1
V: TRBV4-1
D: TRBD2
DNA: TGCGCCAGCAGCCAAGAGCCGGGACTAGCGGGTGGGAATGAGCAGTTCTTC
CDR3: CASSQEPGLAGGNEQFF

size: .
J: TRBJ2-7
V: TRBV27
D: TRBD1
DNA: TGTGCCAGCAGCCCTTTAGACAGGGGTCTATCCTACGAGCAGTACTTC
CDR3: CASSPLDRGLSYEQYF

size: .
J: TRBJ2-4
V: TRBV10-3
D: TRBD1
DNA: TGTGCCATCAGACCGGGGACAGCTGGCAACATTCAGTACTTC
CDR3: CAIRPGTAGNIQYF

size: .
J: TRBJ2-7
V: TRBV29-1
D: .
DNA: TGCAGCGTTGCTTTCGGGCGGCCCGCCGAGCAGTACTTC
CDR3: CSVAFGRPAEQYF

size: once
J: TRBJ1-1
V: TRBV7-9
D: TRBD1
DNA: TGTGCCAGCAGCTACGACAGGGGGCTAGGACCTGAAGCTTTCTTT
CDR3: CASSYDRGLGPEAFF

size: .
J: TRBJ2-2
V: TRBV7-9
D: .
DNA: TGTGCCAGCAGCTACTTAAAAGGGGTCACCGGGGAGCTGTTTTTT
CDR3: CASSYLKGVTGELFF

size: .
J: TRBJ2-6
V: TRBV5-1
D: TRBD1
DNA: TGCGCCAGCAGCCGGACAGGGGGCTCTGGGGCCAACGTCCTGACTTTC
CDR3: CASSRTGGSGANVLTF

size: .
J: TRBJ2-3
V: TRBV10-3
D: TRBD1
DNA: TGTGCCATACGACAGGGGGAAGCCCCGGATACGCAGTATTTT
CDR3: CAIRQGEAPDTQYF

size: .
J: TRBJ2-7
V: TRBV21-1
D: .
DNA: TGTGCCAGCAGCCGCCCCTTCTACGAGCAGTACTTC
CDR3: CASSRPFYEQYF

size: .
J: TRBJ1-4
V: TRBV13
D: TRBD1
DNA: TGTGCCAGCAGCTTACGGGACAGGGAGAGGCTGGATGAAAAACTGTTTTTT
CDR3: CASSLRDRERLDEKLFF

size: .
J: TRBJ2-7
V: TRBV11-2
D: .
DNA: TGTGCCAGCAGCTACGGGCCCGAGCAGTACTTC
CDR3: CASSYGPEQYF

size: .
J: TRBJ2-5
V: TRBV7-2
D: .
DNA: TGTGCCAGCAGCTTAGGGATAGAGACCCAGTACTTC
CDR3: CASSLGIETQYF

size: .
J: TRBJ2-7
V: TRBV18
D: TRBD1
DNA: TGTGCCAGCTCATTCTCGACAGGGTACGGTTCTACCTACGAGCAGTACTTC
CDR3: CASSFSTGYGSTYEQYF

size: .
J: TRBJ2-1
V: TRBV15
D: TRBD2
DNA: TGTGCCACCAGCAGAGTAGGACTAGCGGGAGCGCGGGAGCAGTTCTTC
CDR3: CATSRVGLAGAREQFF

size: .
J: TRBJ2-1
V: TRBV11-1
D: TRBD1
DNA: TGTGCCAGCAGCTTAGGGGTAGAGTTCGGGACAGGGGGCAGTGAGCAGTTCTTC
CDR3: CASSLGVEFGTGGSEQFF

size: .
J: TRBJ1-5
V: TRBV18
D: TRBD1
DNA: TGTGCCACGTCGACAGGGGGTAGCAGTCAGCCCCAGCATTTT
CDR3: CATSTGGSSQPQHF

size: few
J: TRBJ1-2
V: TRBV7-2
D: .
DNA: TGTGCCAGCAGTCCCAGGAACTATGGCTACACCTTC
CDR3: CASSPRNYGYTF

size: .
J: TRBJ2-3
V: TRBV18
D: TRBD1
DNA: TGTGCCAGCTCCCCACCCGACAAGGCGGACAGGGCGCAGTATTTT
CDR3: CASSPPDKADRAQYF

size: .
J: TRBJ1-2
V: TRBV2
D: TRBD1
DNA: TGTGCCAGCAGCCGACAGGGCAGCGACTATGGCTACACCTTC
CDR3: CASSRQGSDYGYTF

size: .
J: TRBJ2-7
V: TRBV18
D: .
DNA: TGTGCCAGCTCACCAGGGGTCAACGAGCAGTACTTC
CDR3: CASSPGVNEQYF

size: .
J: TRBJ2-5
V: TRBV6-1
D: TRBD1
DNA: TGTGCCAGCAGTGAACAGGGGGTTGACGAGACCCAGTACTTC
CDR3: CASSEQGVDETQYF

size: .
J: TRBJ1-1
V: TRBV6-1
D: .
DNA: TGTGCCAGCAGCGAAGGGTCTTTCTTT
CDR3: CASSEGSFF

size: .
J: TRBJ1-5
V: TRBV19
D: TRBD1
DNA: TGTGCCAGTAGGACAGGGGGAGACGGGAGCAATCAGCCCCAGCATTTT
CDR3: CASRTGGDGSNQPQHF

size: once
J: TRBJ2-3
V: TRBV11-3
D: TRBD2
DNA: TGTGCCAGCAGTCAAATGGGACTAGACACAGATACGCAGTATTTT
CDR3: CASSQMGLDTDTQYF

size: .
J: TRBJ1-2
V: TRBV9
D: .
DNA: TGTGCCAGCAGTACACAGGGACACTATGGCTACACCTTC
CDR3: CASSTQGHYGYTF